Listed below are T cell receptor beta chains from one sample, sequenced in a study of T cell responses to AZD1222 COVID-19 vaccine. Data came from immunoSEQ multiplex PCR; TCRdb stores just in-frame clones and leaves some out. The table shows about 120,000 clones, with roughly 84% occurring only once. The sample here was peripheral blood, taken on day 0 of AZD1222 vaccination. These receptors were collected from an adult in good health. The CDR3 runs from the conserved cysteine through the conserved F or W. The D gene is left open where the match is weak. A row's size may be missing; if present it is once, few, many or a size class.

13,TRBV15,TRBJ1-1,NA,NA,CATSMGGNTEAFF,TGTGCCACCAGCATGGGGGGCAACACTGAAGCTTTCTTT
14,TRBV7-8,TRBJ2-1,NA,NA,CASSGRLTYNEQFF,TGTGCCAGCAGCGGAAGGTTAACCTACAATGAGCAGTTCTTC
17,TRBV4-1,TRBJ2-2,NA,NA,CASSQTLGGSFTGELFF,TGCGCCAGCAGCCAAACTCTGGGGGGCTCCTTCACCGGGGAGCTGTTTTTT
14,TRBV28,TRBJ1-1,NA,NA,CASSPRTVGTEAFF,TGTGCCAGCAGCCCCCGGACAGTAGGAACTGAAGCTTTCTTT
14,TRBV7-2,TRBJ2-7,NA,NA,CASSLLMGSGEQYF,TGTGCCAGCAGCTTATTAATGGGGTCGGGCGAGCAGTACTTC
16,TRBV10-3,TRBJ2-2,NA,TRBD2,CAIKRTSGANTGELFF,TGTGCCATCAAACGGACTAGCGGGGCGAACACCGGGGAGCTGTTTTTT
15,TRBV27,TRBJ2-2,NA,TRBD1,CASAGTAISLGELFF,TGTGCCAGCGCCGGGACAGCCATCTCCCTCGGGGAGCTGTTTTTT
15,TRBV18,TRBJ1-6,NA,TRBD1,CASSPQQGAHSPLHF,TGTGCCAGCTCACCACAACAGGGGGCGCATTCACCCCTCCACTTT
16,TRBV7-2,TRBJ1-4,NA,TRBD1,CASSPRIGGGYEKLFF,TGTGCCAGCAGCCCCAGGATAGGGGGCGGGTATGAAAAACTGTTTTTT
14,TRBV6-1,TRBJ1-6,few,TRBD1,CASSEGTGGSPLHF,TGTGCCAGCAGTGAAGGGACAGGGGGTTCACCCCTCCACTTT
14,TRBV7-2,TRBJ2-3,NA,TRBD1,CASSPGQTTDTQYF,TGTGCCAGCAGCCCGGGACAGACCACAGATACGCAGTATTTT
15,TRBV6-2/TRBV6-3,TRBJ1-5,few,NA,CASSSGDYSNQPQHF,TGTGCCAGCAGTTCAGGAGATTATAGCAATCAGCCCCAGCATTTT
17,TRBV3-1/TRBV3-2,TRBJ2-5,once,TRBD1,CASSQGRQGAVKGTQYF,TGTGCCAGCAGCCAAGGGAGGCAGGGGGCTGTGAAGGGGACCCAGTACTTC
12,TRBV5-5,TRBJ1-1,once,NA,CASSLTKTEAFF,TGTGCCAGCAGCCTTACCAAGACTGAAGCTTTCTTT
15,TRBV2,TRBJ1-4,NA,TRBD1,CASSDQGQANEKLFF,TGTGCCAGCAGTGACCAGGGACAGGCTAATGAAAAACTGTTTTTT
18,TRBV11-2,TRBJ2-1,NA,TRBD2,CASSTRLAGGLGNNEQFF,TGTGCCAGCAGCACCCGACTAGCGGGGGGTCTAGGGAATAATGAGCAGTTCTTC
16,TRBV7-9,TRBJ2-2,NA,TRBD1,CASSSTGTGYTGELFF,TGTGCCAGCAGCTCAACCGGGACAGGGTACACCGGGGAGCTGTTTTTT
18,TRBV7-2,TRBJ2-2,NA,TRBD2,CASSSGGRLAGATGELFF,TGTGCCAGCAGCTCCGGCGGGAGGTTAGCGGGTGCCACCGGGGAGCTGTTTTTT
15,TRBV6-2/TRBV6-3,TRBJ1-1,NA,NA,CASSYAATMNTEAFF,TGTGCCAGCAGTTACGCGGCCACAATGAACACTGAAGCTTTCTTT
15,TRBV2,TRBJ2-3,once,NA,CASSESGTSTDTQYF,TGTGCCAGCAGTGAGTCGGGGACTAGCACAGATACGCAGTATTTT
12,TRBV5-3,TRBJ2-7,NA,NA,CARSRDTYEQYF,TGTGCCAGAAGCCGGGACACCTACGAGCAGTACTTC
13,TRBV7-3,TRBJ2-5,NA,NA,CASSSRSQETQYF,TGTGCCAGCAGCTCTAGATCCCAAGAGACCCAGTACTTC
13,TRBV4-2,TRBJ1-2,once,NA,CASSQTGASGYTF,TGTGCCAGCAGCCAGACCGGGGCCTCTGGCTACACCTTC
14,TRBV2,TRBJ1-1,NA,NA,CASMKGRQNTEAFF,TGTGCCAGCATGAAGGGACGGCAGAACACTGAAGCTTTCTTT
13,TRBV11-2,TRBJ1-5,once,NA,CASSLDLRQPQHF,TGTGCCAGCAGCTTAGATCTGCGTCAGCCCCAGCATTTT
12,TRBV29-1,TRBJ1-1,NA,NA,CSVDRGDTEAFF,TGCAGCGTTGATCGGGGAGACACTGAAGCTTTCTTT
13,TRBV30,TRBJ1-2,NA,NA,CAWSAHATGGYTF,TGTGCCTGGAGCGCTCATGCGACGGGAGGCTACACCTTC
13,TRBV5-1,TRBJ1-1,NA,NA,CASSLFGRQEAFF,TGCGCCAGCAGCTTGTTCGGTCGGCAGGAAGCTTTCTTT